The 26 T cell receptor beta chains below all came from one sample that was sequenced in a study of human T cells and chemical hapten exposure. TCRdb re-analysed the RACE reads in MiXCR, keeping a single row per CDR3 protein. This sample yields roughly 380,000 distinct CDR3 sequences, of which 4.8% are seen a single time; 2% to 2.5% belongs to the top ten. The time point denotes: patch test 1, 2 weeks after DPC sensitization. Treatment given: therapeutic diphenylcyclopropenone sensitization with weekly scalp DPC. This material consisted of whole blood, taken in connection with sensitization to the hapten diphenylcyclopropenone (DPC). These receptor sequences come from a woman aged 45 to 65 with alopecia areata. Some clones in this sample may be carry-over from other donors' samples.

This clonotype was seen a handful of times. The V call is TRBV6-6, the J call TRBJ2-7; D remains unclear. V was shortened by 2 bases and J by 0 bases, with 8 bases between the two germline ends. The germline V gene has CDR1 MNHNY and CDR2 SVGAGI (reference sequence). This CDR3 is built from 14 residues. The chain's CDR3 is CASSYQPGSYEQYF. CDR3 DNA sequence: TGTGCCAGCAGTTACCAGCCTGGCTCCTACGAGCAGTACTTC.

The chain employs TRBV20-1 and TRBJ2-1; 10 bases are a match to TRBD2. V trimming: 6 bases; J trimming: 0 bases; junction bases outside the gene matches: 8. The CDR3 covers 16 residues. Germline V gives CDR1 DFQATT, CDR2 SNEGSKA (reference sequence). CDR3: CSAQAGGSSSYNEQFF. CDR3 nucleotides: TGCAGTGCGCAAGCGGGAGGGTCGAGCTCCTACAATGAGCAGTTCTTC.

The V call is TRBV5-6, the J call TRBJ1-1; D not certain. The ends were cut back, 3 bases at V and 6 bases at J, with 12 bases in the middle. The CDR3 runs 13 residues. Per the germline V gene, CDR1 is SGHDT and CDR2 is YYEEEE. CDR3 in amino acids: CASSSDTAPEAFF. For the CDR3, the DNA is TGTGCCAGCAGCTCCGACACTGCCCCTGAAGCTTTCTTT.

There are many counts of this clonotype. This CDR3 is CASSLEASRGYTF. The CDR3 nucleotides read TGTGCCAGCAGTTTAGAGGCATCTAGGGGCTACACCTTC. The J gene is TRBJ1-2, the V gene TRBV12-3 or TRBV12-4; D remains unclear. Trimming took off 1 base at V and 8 bases at J, with 11 bases between the two ends. The CDR3 consists of 13 residues.

The chain recombines TRBV5-1 with TRBJ1-3; no clear D gene. The CDR3 is 16 residues long. Germline-derived CDR1 and CDR2 are SGHRS and YFSETQ. V was pared by 0 bases and J by 0 bases, with 10 bases between. The CDR3 protein is CASSLGQVLSGNTIYF. The CDR3 region has the DNA TGCGCCAGCAGCTTGGGGCAGGTTCTCTCTGGAAACACCATATATTTT.

The V call is TRBV9, the J call TRBJ2-6; D ambiguous. In germline, CDR1 is SGDLS, CDR2 YYNGEE. The CDR3 contains 17 residues. Trimming removed 0 bases at V and 2 bases at J, with 12 bases between. In DNA, the CDR3 is TGTGCCAGCAGCGTAGCAGGAAGCGTTCCTGGGGCCAACGTCCTGACTTTC. Translation: CASSVAGSVPGANVLTF.

This clonotype came up many times. The CDR3 protein is CASSPQGVETQYF. CDR3 bases: TGTGCCAGCAGCCCCCAGGGGGTGGAGACCCAGTACTTC. V and J are TRBV11-2 and TRBJ2-5; 7 bases line up with TRBD1. The CDR3 runs 13 residues. Looked up from germline, CDR1 is SGHAT and CDR2 is FQNNGV. V trimming: 5 bases; J trimming: 5 bases; junction bases outside the gene matches: 5.

This clonotype was seen many times. The chain is built from TRBV6-2 or TRBV6-3 and TRBJ1-4; no reliable D call. The V and J ends lost 4 bases and 5 bases respectively, with 11 bases between them. Germline assignment: CDR1 MNHEY and CDR2 SVGEGT. The CDR3 is 14 residues long. This CDR3 reads CASSFLWENEKLFF. CDR3 nucleotide sequence: TGTGCCAGCAGTTTCCTATGGGAAAATGAAAAACTGTTTTTT.

The sample holds a few counts of this clonotype. V usage is TRBV20-1 and J usage is TRBJ2-5; D is perhaps TRBD1 (7 bases). Germline values: CDR1 DFQATT, CDR2 SNEGSKA (reference sequence). CDR3 length: 14 amino acids. V lost 2 bases and J lost 3, with 13 bases in between. CDR3 nucleotide sequence: TGCAGTGCTAGAAGGGGGCGGGGAAAAGAGACCCAGTACTTC. Encoded protein: CSARRGRGKETQYF.

In its sample, this clonotype was seen many times. This rearrangement joins TRBV3-1 to TRBJ1-4; tentative D call: TRBD1 (6 bases). Trimming shortened V by 4 bases and J by 7 bases, and 13 bases separated the two germline ends. CDR1 and CDR2 (germline): LGHDT, YNNKEL (reference sequence). The CDR3 runs to 14 residues. The CDR3 nucleotides read TGTGCCAGCAGCCTACAGGGCCCCTTTGAAAAACTGTTTTTT. Residues: CASSLQGPFEKLFF.

The V and J genes are TRBV7-9 and TRBJ1-3; D gene ambiguous. The germline CDR1 and CDR2 sequences are SEHNR and FQNEAQ (reference sequence). The V gene lost 5 bases and the J gene lost 6 bases, with 8 bases spanning the gap. This CDR3 is 12 amino acids long. The CDR3 reads CASSQAVNTIYF. In DNA form, the CDR3 reads TGTGCCAGCAGCCAAGCCGTAAACACCATATATTTT.

This clonotype was observed a handful of times. The V gene is TRBV29-1, the J gene TRBJ1-2; 8 bases align to TRBD1. The V gene's germline CDR1 is SQVTM and CDR2 ANQGSEA. CDR3 size: 11 residues. The CDR3 DNA is TGCAGACTGGACAGGGACTATGGCTACACCTTC. Translation gives CRLDRDYGYTF.

This clonotype has at least ten counts. CDR3 residues: CASNGRTGNTEAFF. CDR3 sequence (DNA): TGTGCCAGCAATGGGAGGACAGGGAACACTGAAGCTTTCTTT. The chain carries TRBV7-2 and TRBJ1-1; 7 bases map to TRBD1. Germline CDR1 is SGHTA and CDR2 is FQGNSA. CDR3 length: 14 residues. Trimming cost V 7 bases and J 1 base; bases outside gene matches: 6.

This clonotype appeared many times. The CDR3 bases are TGTGCCAGCAGACGTCGCGGGACAGGAGGGAATCAGCCCCAGCATTTT. Encoded protein: CASRRRGTGGNQPQHF. The V call is TRBV6-5, the J call TRBJ1-5, with TRBD1 matching 8 bases. CDR1 is MNHEY and CDR2 is SVGAGI in the germline V gene. V shed 6 bases and J 4 bases; nucleotides not matched to a gene: 11. The length of the CDR3 is 16 residues.

As regards this clonotype: A much larger clone is a single base away; this may be a read error. This CDR3 is CASSCPQREGLNEQFF. The CDR3, as DNA: TGTGCCAGCAGTTGCCCCCAGCGGGAGGGCCTGAATGAGCAGTTCTTC. This chain uses TRBV6-5 with TRBJ2-1, with TRBD2 matching over 10 bases. The V and J ends lost 4 bases and 7 bases, in that order; junction bases with no gene match: 10. The germline V gene encodes CDR1 MNHEY and CDR2 SVGAGI. The CDR3 runs to 16 residues.

In its sample, this clonotype was seen many times. This chain connects TRBV4-1 to TRBJ1-5; no firm D call. This CDR3 is built from 15 residues. The V end was cut by 3 bases, the J end by 9 bases, with 18 bases between. Germline-derived CDR1 and CDR2 are MGHRA and YSYEKL. CDR3 residues: CASSQEQESPRPQHF. CDR3 sequence (DNA): TGCGCCAGCAGCCAGGAGCAGGAATCTCCGAGGCCCCAGCATTTT.

This clonotype was detected many times. V usage is TRBV21-1 and J usage is TRBJ2-5; the DNA was not compared with TRBD1, the D call given in the table. TRBV21-1 is deemed a pseudogene. The CDR3 has 14 amino acids. CDR3 DNA sequence: TGTGCCAGCAGCGCCCGTAGGGCACCCCAGGGCCAGTACTTC. It is translated as CASSARRAPQGQYF.

Concerning this clonotype itself: One base away lies a much larger clone, so this may be a sequencing read error. The chain links TRBV5-1 to TRBJ2-7, with D possibly matching TRBD2 (6 bases). The CDR3 runs 15 residues. V shed 4 bases and J shed 2 bases, with 16 bases lying between them. The germline gives CDR1 SGHRS, CDR2 YFSETQ. Here the CDR3 DNA reads TGCGCCAGCAGCCCCATCGGGGGTATGACCTACGAGCAGTACTTC. The encoded protein is CASSPIGGMTYEQYF. The full variable domain, with the rest looked up from reference TRBV5-1 and TRBJ2-7, is KAGVTQTPRYLIKTRGQQVTLSCSPISGHRSVSWYQQTPGQGLQFLFEYFSETQRNKGNFPGRFSGRQFSNSRSEMNVSTLELGDSALYLCASSPIGGMTYEQYFGPGTRLTVT.

The gene calls are TRBV15 and TRBJ1-4; 8 bases are a match to TRBD1. The V segment lost 3 bases and the J segment 8 bases; nucleotides outside the gene matches: 5. The germline gives CDR1 LNHNV, CDR2 YYDKDF (reference sequence). CDR3 length equals 14 residues. CDR3 residues: CATSSQGAEEKLFF. The DNA of the CDR3 is TGTGCCACCAGCAGTCAGGGGGCCGAGGAAAAACTGTTTTTT.

The table lists this clonotype with many counts. The chain links TRBV29-1 to TRBJ1-3, with 7 bases lining up with TRBD1. V trimming: 2 bases; J trimming: 4 bases; junction bases outside the gene matches: 5. From germline, CDR1 is SQVTM and CDR2 ANQGSEA. This CDR3 has 14 residues. CDR3 sequence: CSVELRGGGNTIYF. CDR3 bases: TGCAGCGTTGAACTCAGGGGGGGCGGAAACACCATATATTTT.

The chain joins TRBV6-1 to TRBJ1-1; unclear D gene. The CDR3 spans 14 residues. Trimming took off 5 bases at V and 2 bases at J, with 12 bases between the two ends. From germline, CDR1 is MNHNS and CDR2 SASEGT. The CDR3 DNA follows: TGTGCCAGCAGTCCACGATCGGCTAACACTGAAGCTTTCTTT. Its translation is CASSPRSANTEAFF.

This clonotype has just a few counts. V is TRBV29-1 and J is TRBJ2-3; TRBD1 or TRBD2 may be the D gene (5 bases each). With 1 base removed from V and 3 bases from J, the gap between germline ends came to 14 bases. This CDR3 contains 15 residues. The V gene's germline CDR1 is SQVTM and CDR2 ANQGSEA. CDR3 bases: TGCAGCGTTGAAGGGGGCCCCCGAGGGACAGATACGCAGTATTTT. Residues: CSVEGGPRGTDTQYF.

This clonotype was recorded at least ten times. The genes are TRBV27 and TRBJ2-5; D is unresolved. Per germline, CDR1 MNHEY and CDR2 SMNVEV (reference sequence). The CDR3 is made up of 12 amino acids. The germline V and J ends were trimmed by 4 bases and 5 bases, with 8 bases remaining between them. The CDR3 here is CASSSDGETQYF. CDR3 nucleotides: TGTGCCAGCAGTTCCGACGGGGAGACCCAGTACTTC.

This clonotype was seen a handful of times. This chain connects TRBV20-1 to TRBJ2-4, with D perhaps TRBD2 (6 bases). V was trimmed by 6 bases and J by 7 bases, leaving 19 bases between them. Germline loops: CDR1 DFQATT, CDR2 SNEGSKA (reference sequence). The CDR3 totals 14 residues. Written as DNA, the CDR3 is TGCAGTGCACAAAGGCGGGACCCCGAGAACATTCAGTACTTC. It encodes CSAQRRDPENIQYF.

The CDR3 sequence is CASSLELLAGGEQFF. In nucleotides, the CDR3 is TGTGCCAGCAGCTTGGAGCTCCTAGCGGGGGGTGAACAGTTCTTC. This chain uses TRBV5-6 with TRBJ2-1, with 11 bases aligning to TRBD2. CDR1 is SGHDT and CDR2 is YYEEEE in the germline V gene. This CDR3 contains 15 residues. Germline trimming cut 0 bases from V and 13 bases from J; bases unmatched to any gene: 9. The full variable domain, rest sourced from reference TRBV5-6 and TRBJ2-1, is DAGVTQSPTHLIKTRGQQVTLRCSPKSGHDTVSWYQQALGQGPQFIFQYYEEEERQRGNFPDRFSGHQFPNYSSELNVNALLLGDSALYLCASSLELLAGGEQFFGPGTRLTVL.

The V call is TRBV20-1, the J call TRBJ2-3; D is perhaps TRBD2 (6 bases). Germline V lookup: CDR1 DFQATT, CDR2 SNEGSKA (reference sequence). The CDR3 has 12 amino acids. The V end was cut by 0 bases, the J end by 8 bases, with 9 bases between. CDR3 coding DNA: TGCAGTGCTAGAGAAGGAGGGTTTACGCAGTATTTT. Translation gives CSAREGGFTQYF.